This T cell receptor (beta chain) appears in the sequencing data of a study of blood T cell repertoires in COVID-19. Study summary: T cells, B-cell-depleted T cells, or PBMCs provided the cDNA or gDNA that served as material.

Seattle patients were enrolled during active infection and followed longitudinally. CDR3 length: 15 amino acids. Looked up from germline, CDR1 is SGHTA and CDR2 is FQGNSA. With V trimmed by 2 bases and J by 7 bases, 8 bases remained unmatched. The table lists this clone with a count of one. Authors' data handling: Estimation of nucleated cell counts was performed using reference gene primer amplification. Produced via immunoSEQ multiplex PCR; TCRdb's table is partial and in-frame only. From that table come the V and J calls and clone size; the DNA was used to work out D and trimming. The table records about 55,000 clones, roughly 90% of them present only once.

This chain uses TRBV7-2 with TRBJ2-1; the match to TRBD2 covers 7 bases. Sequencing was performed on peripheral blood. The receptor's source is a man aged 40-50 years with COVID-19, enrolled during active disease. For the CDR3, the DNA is TGTGCCAGCAGCTTATGGGCGGGAGAGCAAAATGAGCAGTTCTTC. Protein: CASSLWAGEQNEQFF.